Presented here are 30 T cell receptor beta chains from one specimen sequenced in a study of response to subunit inactivated influenza vaccine. TCRdb reanalysed the RT-PCR reads using MiXCR and keeps one entry per CDR3 protein. Of around 580,000 distinct CDR3 sequences in the sample, 12% were seen once. Source: PBMCs from blood, taken on the day of vaccination. The receptor set was obtained from a middle-aged man who received an inactivated influenza vaccine.

This clonotype was seen more than once but under ten times. V is TRBV6-4 and J is TRBJ2-3; a possible D gene is TRBD1 (6 bases). This CDR3 is 15 amino acids long. Per germline, CDR1 MRHNA and CDR2 SNTAGT. The V gene lost 3 bases and the J gene lost 2 bases, with 12 bases spanning the gap. The CDR3 spells CASSDSGQLTDTQYF. The CDR3 DNA reads TGTGCCAGCAGTGATTCTGGACAGCTCACAGATACGCAGTATTTT.

The chain combines TRBV7-2 with TRBJ1-5; 7 nucleotides agree with TRBD1. Trimming at V came to 4 bases and at J to 6 bases, leaving 6 bases not matched to a gene. The CDR3 length is 14 residues. CDR1 and CDR2 from the germline V gene are SGHTA and FQGNSA. The CDR3 nucleotides are TGTGCCAGCAGCTCAGGGGGGATCGCTCAGCCCCAGCATTTT. Translated, it gives CASSSGGIAQPQHF.

This clonotype was detected a few times. This chain uses TRBV4-1 with TRBJ1-2; TRBD1 aligns across 8 bases. The length of the CDR3 is 15 residues. Germline assignment: CDR1 MGHRA and CDR2 YSYEKL. V shed 0 bases and J 4 bases; nucleotides not matched to a gene: 4. The CDR3 spells CASSQEGTGGYGYTF. The CDR3 DNA is TGCGCCAGCAGCCAAGAAGGAACAGGGGGCTATGGCTACACCTTC.

This clonotype was observed many times. The chain couples TRBV20-1 to TRBJ1-1, with D tentatively TRBD1 (5 bases). Germline CDR1 DFQATT, CDR2 SNEGSKA (reference sequence). The CDR3 sequence is 15 residues long. Trimming left V 3 bases short and J 0 bases short, with 14 bases between. As DNA, the CDR3 is TGCAGTGCTAGTGCCGGGGCCCCGATGAACACTGAAGCTTTCTTT. This gives the protein CSASAGAPMNTEAFF.

This clonotype was detected a few times. This rearrangement joins TRBV12-3 or TRBV12-4 to TRBJ2-7; D gene unclear. Deletions cut 3 bases from V and 6 bases from J, with 12 bases between. The CDR3 length is 13 residues. The CDR3 reads CASSFTKESEQYF. In DNA form, the CDR3 reads TGTGCCAGCAGTTTCACGAAAGAGAGCGAGCAGTACTTC.

The CDR3 loop is CASSEYQDRGHEAFF. The CDR3 nucleotides are TGTGCCAGCAGTGAATATCAGGACAGGGGACATGAAGCTTTCTTT. V and J are TRBV25-1 and TRBJ1-1; TRBD1 agrees at 9 bases. V lost 0 bases, J lost 7 bases, and 6 bases stayed unmatched. The CDR3 spans 15 residues. Germline V gene data show CDR1 as MGHDK and CDR2 as SYGVNS.

The chain employs TRBV7-9 and TRBJ2-7; TRBD2 is a possible D gene (6 bases). Trimming shortened V by 2 bases and J by 3 bases, and 11 bases separated the two germline ends. This CDR3 has 14 residues. Germline CDR1 SEHNR, CDR2 FQNEAQ (reference sequence). CDR3 in amino acids: CASSLNGGNYEQYF. The DNA of the CDR3 is TGTGCCAGCAGCTTAAACGGGGGAAACTACGAGCAGTACTTC.

In its sample, this clonotype was seen a few times. The chain joins TRBV5-1 to TRBJ2-2; 9 bases line up with TRBD2. The CDR3 contains 16 residues. CDR1 and CDR2 (germline): SGHRS, YFSETQ. The junction had 5 bases not matched to a gene; V was cut back by 3 bases and J by 2 bases. In DNA, the CDR3 is TGCGCCAGCAGCTCCGGGACTAGCCGTAACACCGGGGAGCTGTTTTTT. This sequence encodes CASSSGTSRNTGELFF. Full variable domain (remainder filled in from reference TRBV5-1 and TRBJ2-2): KAGVTQTPRYLIKTRGQQVTLSCSPISGHRSVSWYQQTPGQGLQFLFEYFSETQRNKGNFPGRFSGRQFSNSRSEMNVSTLELGDSALYLCASSSGTSRNTGELFFGEGSRLTVL.

This clonotype was picked up a small number of times. The chain uses TRBV18 and TRBJ2-5; no clear D gene. The V gene lost 2 bases and the J gene lost 5 bases, with 9 bases spanning the gap. This CDR3 region has 13 residues. Germline CDR1 KGHSH, CDR2 LQKENI. DNA of the CDR3: TGTGCCAGCTCACCATGGGGTCCGGAGACCCAGTACTTC. This encodes CASSPWGPETQYF. Full variable domain (missing parts from reference TRBV18 and TRBJ2-5): NAGVMQNPRHLVRRRGQEARLRCSPMKGHSHVYWYRQLPEEGLKFMVYLQKENIIDESGMPKERFSAEFPKEGPSILRIQQVVRGDSAAYFCASSPWGPETQYFGPGTRLLVL.

The rearrangement joins TRBV12-3 or TRBV12-4 to TRBJ2-5; maybe TRBD1 (6 bases). The CDR3 runs to 14 residues. Trimming shortened V by 4 bases and J by 5 bases, and 14 bases separated the two germline ends. The CDR3 region is CASSSYRASETQYF. The DNA for the CDR3 is TGTGCCAGCAGTTCCTACAGGGCGTCGGAGACCCAGTACTTC.

This clonotype was observed a handful of times. V and J are TRBV4-3 and TRBJ2-2; 7 bases are a match to TRBD2. V dropped 1 base and J dropped 12; count of bases not matched to a gene: 5. This CDR3 comprises 13 residues. Germline V CDR1 and CDR2: LGHNA, YSLEER. CDR3 protein: CASSQAAGRQLFF. CDR3 DNA: TGCGCCAGCAGCCAAGCGGCCGGGAGGCAGCTGTTTTTT.

CDR3 loop: CSARGLTQETQYF. CDR3 sequence (DNA): TGCAGTGCTAGAGGCCTTACCCAAGAGACCCAGTACTTC. The genes are TRBV20-1 and TRBJ2-5; unclear D gene. The germline CDR1 and CDR2 sequences are DFQATT and SNEGSKA (reference sequence). The germline V and J ends were trimmed by 1 base and 1 base, with 7 bases remaining between them. The CDR3 spans 13 residues.

This clonotype was seen a handful of times. V usage is TRBV12-3 or TRBV12-4 and J usage is TRBJ1-2; 8 nucleotides line up with TRBD1. The junction had 7 bases not matched to a gene; V was cut back by 6 bases and J by 7 bases. The CDR3 is 13 amino acids. CDR3 bases: TGTGCCAGCAGACCCGACAGGGGCGCTGGCTACACCTTC. Encoded protein: CASRPDRGAGYTF.

This clonotype has a handful of counts. This chain links TRBV25-1 with TRBJ2-7; 9 bases are shared with TRBD1. The CDR3 runs to 14 residues. Germline V gene data show CDR1 as MGHDK and CDR2 as SYGVNS. V was clipped by 6 bases and J by 4 bases; unmatched bases: 7. Here the CDR3 reads CASRGGQGTYEQYF. The CDR3 region has the DNA TGTGCCAGCAGGGGGGGACAGGGTACTTACGAGCAGTACTTC.

This clonotype was picked up a small number of times. The V gene is TRBV28, the J gene TRBJ2-3; the D gene is possibly TRBD2 (5 bases). The CDR3 has 16 amino acids. The germline V and J ends were trimmed by 3 bases and 0 bases, with 13 bases remaining between them. In germline, CDR1 is MDHEN, CDR2 SYDVKM. The CDR3 coding sequence is TGTGCCAGCAGTTTCCCAGCGGAGGCTAGCACAGATACGCAGTATTTT. Translation: CASSFPAEASTDTQYF. Full variable domain (remainder filled in from reference TRBV28 and TRBJ2-3): DVKVTQSSRYLVKRTGEKVFLECVQDMDHENMFWYRQDPGLGLRLIYFSYDVKMKEKGDIPEGYSVSREKKERFSLILESASTNQTSMYLCASSFPAEASTDTQYFGPGTRLTVL.

This clonotype was found many times. V gene TRBV11-2 combines with J gene TRBJ2-1; D gene unclear. V was pared by 5 bases and J by 10 bases, with 12 bases between. The CDR3 is made up of 12 amino acids. The germline V gene encodes CDR1 SGHAT and CDR2 FQNNGV. The CDR3 DNA is TGTGCCAGCAGCCAAAACGTGGGGGAGCAGTTCTTC. Translated: CASSQNVGEQFF.

The chain uses TRBV29-1 and TRBJ2-3; possibly TRBD1 for D (6 bases). The V end lost 6 bases, the J end lost 1 base, and 8 bases lay between the germline ends. This CDR3 contains 12 residues. The V gene's germline CDR1 is SQVTM and CDR2 ANQGSEA. The CDR3 DNA is TGCAGCGTAAAGGGGGGCACAGATACGCAGTATTTT. Translation: CSVKGGTDTQYF.

This clonotype was recorded many times. A junction boundary mismatches the germline segment, possibly from a read error. The J gene is TRBJ1-1, the V gene TRBV5-1; tentatively, D is TRBD1 (5 bases). This CDR3 comprises 13 residues. In germline, CDR1 is SGHRS, CDR2 YFSETQ. In DNA form, the CDR3 reads TGTGCCAGCAGCCCGGGACTGAACACTGAAGCTTTCTTT. Its translation: CASSPGLNTEAFF.

The rearrangement joins TRBV3-1 to TRBJ2-5; 7 bases match TRBD2. The CDR3 extends over 14 amino acids. The V gene's germline CDR1 is LGHDT and CDR2 YNNKEL (reference sequence). The ends lost 1 base at V and 5 bases at J; junction bases unmatched: 4. CDR3 residues: CASSQVRGSETQYF. The CDR3 nucleotides read TGTGCCAGCAGCCAAGTCCGCGGGAGTGAGACCCAGTACTTC.

V gene TRBV11-3 combines with J gene TRBJ2-1; 7 bases map to TRBD1. The germline gives CDR1 SGHNT, CDR2 YENEEA. The V gene end was trimmed by 6 bases and the J gene end by 0 bases; junction bases not matched to a gene: 5. The CDR3 is 15 amino acids. CDR3 protein: CASSKEGASYNEQFF. In nucleotides, the CDR3 is TGTGCCAGCAGTAAAGAGGGGGCCTCCTACAATGAGCAGTTCTTC.

This clonotype was counted a few times. The V and J genes are TRBV20-1 and TRBJ1-5; D not resolved. CDR1 DFQATT and CDR2 SNEGSKA come from the germline V gene (reference sequence). The CDR3 has 12 residues. The CDR3 loop is CVKGPGNQPQHF. CDR3 DNA sequence: TGCGTAAAAGGTCCGGGGAATCAGCCCCAGCATTTT.

V gene TRBV6-2 or TRBV6-3 combines with J gene TRBJ1-5; TRBD1 is a possible D gene (5 bases). Between the trimmed V and J ends, which lost 4 bases and 3 bases, there was a span of 13 bases. The CDR3 runs to 15 residues. In germline, CDR1 is MNHEY, CDR2 SVGEGT. CDR3 loop: CASSSQGRDNQPQHF. CDR3 nucleotides: TGTGCCAGCAGTTCCCAGGGTCGGGACAATCAGCCCCAGCATTTT.

This clonotype was counted ten times or more. This chain joins TRBV15 and TRBJ1-4, with no clear D. The CDR3 is made up of 15 amino acids. The V and J ends lost 1 base and 8 bases respectively, with 14 bases between them. Germline CDR1 LNHNV, CDR2 YYDKDF (reference sequence). The DNA for the CDR3 is TGTGCCACCAGCAGAGCAGTTGGCGGGCGAGAAAAACTGTTTTTT. As protein: CATSRAVGGREKLFF.

The chain carries TRBV15 and TRBJ1-4; D may be TRBD1 (6 bases). Trimming took off 2 bases at V and 11 bases at J, with 12 bases between the two ends. Germline CDR1 and CDR2: LNHNV and YYDKDF (reference sequence). CDR3 length: 13 residues. The CDR3 loop is CATSRTLQGKLFF. The CDR3 DNA sequence: TGTGCCACCAGCAGAACCCTCCAGGGGAAACTGTTTTTT. The full variable domain, rest sourced from reference TRBV15 and TRBJ1-4, is DAMVIQNPRYQVTQFGKPVTLSCSQTLNHNVMYWYQQKSSQAPKLLFHYYDKDFNNEADTPDNFQSRRPNTSFCFLDIRSPGLGDTAMYLCATSRTLQGKLFFGSGTQLSVL.

The chain recombines TRBV12-3 or TRBV12-4 with TRBJ1-5; 9 bases are a match to TRBD1. V was pared by 6 bases and J by 6 bases, with 9 bases of the junction left unmatched. The CDR3 sequence is 15 residues long. CDR3 loop: CASSKARDRAQPQHF. CDR3 DNA sequence: TGTGCCAGCAGCAAGGCCCGGGACAGGGCTCAGCCCCAGCATTTT.

About this clonotype: The junction does not match germline at one end; this may be a read error. The J gene is TRBJ1-1, the V gene TRBV19; D gene ambiguous. The CDR3 contains 10 residues. Germline CDR1 LNHDA, CDR2 SQIVND (reference sequence). The CDR3 protein is CASSNNEAFF. DNA of the CDR3: TGTGCCAGTAGTAACAATGAAGCTTTCTTT. Full variable domain (remainder filled in from reference TRBV19 and TRBJ1-1): DGGITQSPKYLFRKEGQNVTLSCEQNLNHDAMYWYRQDPGQGLRLIYYSQIVNDFQKGDIAEGYSVSREKKESFPLTVTSAQKNPTAFYLCASSNNEAFFGQGTRLTVV.

This clonotype was detected a few times. This chain uses TRBV29-1 with TRBJ2-4; D is ambiguous. The ends were cut back, 2 bases at V and 0 bases at J, with 5 bases in the middle. The CDR3 loop spans 13 amino acids. Germline assignment: CDR1 SQVTM and CDR2 ANQGSEA. CDR3 in DNA: TGCAGCGTTGAATCCGTAGCCAAAAACATTCAGTACTTC. Amino acid sequence: CSVESVAKNIQYF.

This clonotype has just a few counts. The gene calls are TRBV2 and TRBJ1-6; TRBD1 matches at 9 bases. V lost 6 bases, J lost 7 bases, and 10 bases stayed unmatched. Germline CDR1 reads SNHLY; CDR2 reads FYNNEI. The CDR3 has 16 amino acids. DNA for the CDR3: TGTGCCAGCAGCCCGGACAGGGGCCTTTCCAATTCACCCCTCCACTTT. It specifies CASSPDRGLSNSPLHF.

This clonotype was recorded a few times. The CDR3 sequence: CASSLVNRGRGGYTF. For the CDR3, the DNA is TGTGCCAGCAGCTTAGTAAATAGAGGGCGCGGTGGCTACACCTTC. The chain joins TRBV7-2 to TRBJ1-2; D is undetermined. Germline V CDR1 and CDR2: SGHTA, FQGNSA. The CDR3 is 15 amino acids. V lost 1 base and J 7 bases, leaving 16 bases between the germline ends.

This rearrangement joins TRBV4-2 to TRBJ2-3, with 8 bases that match TRBD2. CDR3 size: 16 residues. V shed 0 bases and J 4 bases; nucleotides not matched to a gene: 6. Germline-derived CDR1 and CDR2 are LGHNA and YNFKEQ. The CDR3 loop reads CASSQDGAGGADTQYF. In DNA, the CDR3 is TGTGCCAGCAGCCAAGATGGCGCGGGAGGTGCAGATACGCAGTATTTT.